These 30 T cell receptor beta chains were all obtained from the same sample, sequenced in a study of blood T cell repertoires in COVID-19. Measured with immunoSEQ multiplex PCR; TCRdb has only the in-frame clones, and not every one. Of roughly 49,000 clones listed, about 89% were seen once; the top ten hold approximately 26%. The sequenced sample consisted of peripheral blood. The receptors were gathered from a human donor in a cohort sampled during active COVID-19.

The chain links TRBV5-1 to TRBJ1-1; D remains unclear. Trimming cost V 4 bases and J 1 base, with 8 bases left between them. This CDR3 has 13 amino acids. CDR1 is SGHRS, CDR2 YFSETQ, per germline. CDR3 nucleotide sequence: TGCGCCAGCAGCCCTGAGTGGAACACTGAAGCTTTCTTT. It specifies CASSPEWNTEAFF.

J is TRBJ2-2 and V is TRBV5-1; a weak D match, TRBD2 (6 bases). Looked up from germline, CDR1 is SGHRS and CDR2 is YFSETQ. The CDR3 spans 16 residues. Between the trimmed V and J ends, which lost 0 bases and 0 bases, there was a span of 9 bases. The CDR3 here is CASSLVPGANTGELFF. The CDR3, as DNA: TGCGCCAGCAGCTTGGTCCCGGGAGCGAACACCGGGGAGCTGTTTTTT.

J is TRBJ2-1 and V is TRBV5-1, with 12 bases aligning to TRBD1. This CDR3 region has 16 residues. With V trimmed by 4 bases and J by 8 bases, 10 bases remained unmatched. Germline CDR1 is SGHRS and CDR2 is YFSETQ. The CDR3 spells CASSAPGQGARDEQFF. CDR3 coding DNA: TGCGCCAGCAGCGCTCCGGGACAGGGGGCGAGGGATGAGCAGTTCTTC.

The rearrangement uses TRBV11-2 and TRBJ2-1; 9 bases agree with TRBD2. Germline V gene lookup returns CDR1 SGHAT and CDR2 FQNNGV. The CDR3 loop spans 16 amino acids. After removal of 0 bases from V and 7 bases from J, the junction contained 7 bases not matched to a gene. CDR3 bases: TGTGCCAGCAGCTTAGATACGCGGGGGGGCCAGAATGAGCAGTTCTTC. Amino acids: CASSLDTRGGQNEQFF. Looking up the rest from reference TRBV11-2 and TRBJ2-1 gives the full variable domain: EAGVAQSPRYKIIEKRQSVAFWCNPISGHATLYWYQQILGQGPKLLIQFQNNGVVDDSQLPKDRFSAERLKGVDSTLKIQPAKLEDSAVYLCASSLDTRGGQNEQFFGPGTRLTVL.

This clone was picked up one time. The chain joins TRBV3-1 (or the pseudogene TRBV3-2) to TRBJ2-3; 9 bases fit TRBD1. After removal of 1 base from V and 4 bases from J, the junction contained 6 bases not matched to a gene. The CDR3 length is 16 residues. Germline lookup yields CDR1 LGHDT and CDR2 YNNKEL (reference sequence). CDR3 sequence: CASSQGPRQGADTQYF. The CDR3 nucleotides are TGTGCCAGCAGCCAAGGCCCCAGACAGGGGGCAGATACGCAGTATTTT.

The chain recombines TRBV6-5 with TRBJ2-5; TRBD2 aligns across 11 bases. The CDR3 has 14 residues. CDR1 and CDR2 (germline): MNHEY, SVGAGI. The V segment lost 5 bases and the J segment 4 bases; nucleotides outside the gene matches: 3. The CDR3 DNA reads TGTGCCAGCAGTCCAGGACTAGCGGGAGAGACCCAGTACTTC. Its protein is CASSPGLAGETQYF.

Here the CDR3 reads CASSGTENTEAFF. The CDR3 nucleotides read TGTGCCAGCAGTGGAACAGAGAACACTGAAGCTTTCTTT. This chain uses TRBV12-3 or TRBV12-4 with TRBJ1-1; D unresolved. The CDR3 totals 13 residues. Trimming pared 5 bases from V and 1 base from J, leaving 8 bases between.

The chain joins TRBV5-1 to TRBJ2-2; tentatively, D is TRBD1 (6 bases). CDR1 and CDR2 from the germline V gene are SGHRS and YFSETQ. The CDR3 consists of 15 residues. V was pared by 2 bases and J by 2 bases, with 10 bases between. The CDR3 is CASSLGTPNTGELFF. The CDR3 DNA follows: TGCGCCAGCAGCTTAGGGACACCAAACACCGGGGAGCTGTTTTTT. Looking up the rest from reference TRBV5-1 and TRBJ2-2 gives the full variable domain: KAGVTQTPRYLIKTRGQQVTLSCSPISGHRSVSWYQQTPGQGLQFLFEYFSETQRNKGNFPGRFSGRQFSNSRSEMNVSTLELGDSALYLCASSLGTPNTGELFFGEGSRLTVL.

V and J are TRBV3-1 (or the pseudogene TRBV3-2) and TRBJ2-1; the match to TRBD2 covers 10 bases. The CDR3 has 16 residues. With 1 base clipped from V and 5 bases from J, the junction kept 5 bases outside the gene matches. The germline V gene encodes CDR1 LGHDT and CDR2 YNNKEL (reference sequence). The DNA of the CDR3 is TGTGCCAGCAGCCAAGGAAGGACTAGCGGTAACAATGAGCAGTTCTTC. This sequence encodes CASSQGRTSGNNEQFF.

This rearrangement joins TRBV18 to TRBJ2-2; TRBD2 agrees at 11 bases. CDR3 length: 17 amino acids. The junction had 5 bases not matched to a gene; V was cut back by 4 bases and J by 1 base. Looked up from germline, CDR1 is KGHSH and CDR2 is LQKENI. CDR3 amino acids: CASSRNGLAGNTGELFF. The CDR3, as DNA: TGTGCCAGCTCACGAAACGGACTAGCGGGGAACACCGGGGAGCTGTTTTTT.

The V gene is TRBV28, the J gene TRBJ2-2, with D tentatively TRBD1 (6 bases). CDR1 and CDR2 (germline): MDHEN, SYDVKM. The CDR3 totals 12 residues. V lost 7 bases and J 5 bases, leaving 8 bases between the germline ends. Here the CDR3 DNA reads TGTGCCAGCATACAGGGTACCGGGGAGCTGTTTTTT. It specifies CASIQGTGELFF.

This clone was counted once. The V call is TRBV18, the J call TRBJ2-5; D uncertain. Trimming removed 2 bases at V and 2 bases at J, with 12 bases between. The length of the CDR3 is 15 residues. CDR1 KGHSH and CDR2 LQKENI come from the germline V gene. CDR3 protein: CASSPSVLVQETQYF. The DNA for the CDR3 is TGTGCCAGCTCACCATCGGTACTGGTTCAAGAGACCCAGTACTTC.

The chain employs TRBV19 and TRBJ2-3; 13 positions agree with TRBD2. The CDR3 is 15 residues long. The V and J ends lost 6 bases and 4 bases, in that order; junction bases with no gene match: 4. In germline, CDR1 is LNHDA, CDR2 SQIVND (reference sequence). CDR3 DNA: TGTGCCAGTAGGACGGGACTAGCGGGGTCAGATACGCAGTATTTT. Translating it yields CASRTGLAGSDTQYF.

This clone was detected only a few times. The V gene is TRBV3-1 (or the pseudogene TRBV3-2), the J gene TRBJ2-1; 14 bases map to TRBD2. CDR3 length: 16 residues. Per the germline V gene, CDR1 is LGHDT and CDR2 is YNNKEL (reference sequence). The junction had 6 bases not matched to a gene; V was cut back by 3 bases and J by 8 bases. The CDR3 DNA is TGTGCCAGCAGCCAGGGGGGACTAGCGGGAGTTTATGAGCAGTTCTTC. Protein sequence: CASSQGGLAGVYEQFF.

Here the CDR3 reads CASSPRQDEKLFF. The CDR3 coding sequence is TGTGCCAGCAGCCCAAGACAGGACGAAAAACTGTTTTTT. The chain couples TRBV11-2 to TRBJ1-4, with D perhaps matching TRBD1 (6 bases). Per the germline V gene, CDR1 is SGHAT and CDR2 is FQNNGV. The CDR3 is 13 residues long. The germline V and J ends were trimmed by 5 bases and 8 bases, with 12 bases remaining between them.

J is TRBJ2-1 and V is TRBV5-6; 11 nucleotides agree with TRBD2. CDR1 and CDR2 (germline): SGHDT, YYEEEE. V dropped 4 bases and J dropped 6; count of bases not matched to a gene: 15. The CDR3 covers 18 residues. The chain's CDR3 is CASSAQTGTSGILNEQFF. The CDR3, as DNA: TGTGCCAGCAGCGCCCAAACGGGGACTAGCGGAATCCTCAATGAGCAGTTCTTC.

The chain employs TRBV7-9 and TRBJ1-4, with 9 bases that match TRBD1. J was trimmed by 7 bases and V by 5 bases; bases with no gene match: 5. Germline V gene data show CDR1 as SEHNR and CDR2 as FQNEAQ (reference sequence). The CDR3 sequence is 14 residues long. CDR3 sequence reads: CASSLRQGGEKLFF. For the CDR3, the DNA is TGTGCCAGCAGCCTCAGACAGGGGGGTGAAAAACTGTTTTTT.

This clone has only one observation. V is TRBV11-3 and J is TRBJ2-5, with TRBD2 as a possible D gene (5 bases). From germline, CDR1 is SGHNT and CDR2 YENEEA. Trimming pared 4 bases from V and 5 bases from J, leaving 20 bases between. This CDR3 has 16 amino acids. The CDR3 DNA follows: TGTGCCAGCAGCTCCTGGCGGTTGGGAGAGGGCGAGACCCAGTACTTC. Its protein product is CASSSWRLGEGETQYF. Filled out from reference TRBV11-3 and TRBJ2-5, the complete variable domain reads EAGVVQSPRYKIIEKKQPVAFWCNPISGHNTLYWYLQNLGQGPELLIRYENEEAVDDSQLPKDRFSAERLKGVDSTLKIQPAELGDSAVYLCASSSWRLGEGETQYFGPGTRLLVL.

CDR3 nucleotides: TGTGCCAGTAGTGTACCGGGACAGACATACAATGAGCAGTTCTTC. Its translation is CASSVPGQTYNEQFF. V gene TRBV19 combines with J gene TRBJ2-1, with 7 bases lining up with TRBD1. Losses at the gene ends were 5 bases for V and 4 bases for J; bases not matched to a gene: 8. This CDR3 region has 15 residues. The germline V gene has CDR1 LNHDA and CDR2 SQIVND (reference sequence).

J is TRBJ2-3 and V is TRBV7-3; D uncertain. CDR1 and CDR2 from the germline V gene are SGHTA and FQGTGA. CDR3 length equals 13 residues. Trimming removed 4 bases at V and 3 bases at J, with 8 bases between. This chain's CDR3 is CASSSHGTDTQYF. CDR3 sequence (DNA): TGTGCCAGCAGCTCCCACGGGACAGATACGCAGTATTTT.

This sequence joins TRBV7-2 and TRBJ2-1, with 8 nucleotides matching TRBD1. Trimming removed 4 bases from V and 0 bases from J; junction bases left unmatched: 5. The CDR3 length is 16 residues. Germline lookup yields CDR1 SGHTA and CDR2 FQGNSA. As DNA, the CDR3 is TGTGCCAGCAGCTCCGGACAGGGAAGCTCCTACAATGAGCAGTTCTTC. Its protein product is CASSSGQGSSYNEQFF.

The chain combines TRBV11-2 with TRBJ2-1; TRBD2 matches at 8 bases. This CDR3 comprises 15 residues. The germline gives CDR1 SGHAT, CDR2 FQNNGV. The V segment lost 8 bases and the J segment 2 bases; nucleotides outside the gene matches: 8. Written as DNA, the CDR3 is TGTGCCAGCCGCCCCCAGCGGGGGCCCTACAATGAGCAGTTCTTC. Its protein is CASRPQRGPYNEQFF.

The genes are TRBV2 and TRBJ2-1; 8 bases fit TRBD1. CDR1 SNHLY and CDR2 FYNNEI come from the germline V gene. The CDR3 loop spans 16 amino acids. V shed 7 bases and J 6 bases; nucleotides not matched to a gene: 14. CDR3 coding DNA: TGTGCCAGCACCGGTGCAAGGGGACAGGTAGGCAATGAGCAGTTCTTC. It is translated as CASTGARGQVGNEQFF. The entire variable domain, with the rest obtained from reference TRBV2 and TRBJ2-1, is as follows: EPEVTQTPSHQVTQMGQEVILRCVPISNHLYFYWYRQILGQKVEFLVSFYNNEISEKSEIFDDQFSVERPDGSNFTLKIRSTKLEDSAMYFCASTGARGQVGNEQFFGPGTRLTVL.

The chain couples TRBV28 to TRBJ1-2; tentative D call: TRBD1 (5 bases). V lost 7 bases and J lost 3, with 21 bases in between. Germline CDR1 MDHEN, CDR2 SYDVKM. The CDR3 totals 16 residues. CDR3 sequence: CASTIPQAGRYYGYTF. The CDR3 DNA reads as TGTGCCAGCACCATTCCCCAGGCGGGACGCTACTATGGCTACACCTTC.

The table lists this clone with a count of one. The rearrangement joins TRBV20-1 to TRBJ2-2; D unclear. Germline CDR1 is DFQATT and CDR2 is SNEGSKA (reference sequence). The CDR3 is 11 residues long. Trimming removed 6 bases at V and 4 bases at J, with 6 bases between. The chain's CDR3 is CSAEVTGELFF. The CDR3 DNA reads TGCAGTGCAGAGGTCACCGGGGAGCTGTTTTTT.

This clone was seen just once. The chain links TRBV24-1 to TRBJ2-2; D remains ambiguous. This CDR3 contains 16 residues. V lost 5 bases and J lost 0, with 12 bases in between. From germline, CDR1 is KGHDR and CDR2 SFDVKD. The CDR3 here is CATSAGQTANTGELFF. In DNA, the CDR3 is TGTGCCACCAGTGCTGGGCAAACAGCGAACACCGGGGAGCTGTTTTTT.

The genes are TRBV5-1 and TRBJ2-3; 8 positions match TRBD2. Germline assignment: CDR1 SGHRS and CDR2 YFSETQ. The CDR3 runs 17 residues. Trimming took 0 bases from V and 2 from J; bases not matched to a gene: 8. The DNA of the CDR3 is TGCGCCAGCAGCTTGGGACAGGCTAGCGGGTTCACAGATACGCAGTATTTT. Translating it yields CASSLGQASGFTDTQYF.

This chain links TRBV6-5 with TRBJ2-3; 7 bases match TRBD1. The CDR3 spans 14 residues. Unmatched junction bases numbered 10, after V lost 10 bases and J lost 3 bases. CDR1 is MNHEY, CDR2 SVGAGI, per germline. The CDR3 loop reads CATYRGGGTDTQYF. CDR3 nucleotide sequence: TGTGCCACCTACAGGGGCGGTGGGACAGATACGCAGTATTTT.

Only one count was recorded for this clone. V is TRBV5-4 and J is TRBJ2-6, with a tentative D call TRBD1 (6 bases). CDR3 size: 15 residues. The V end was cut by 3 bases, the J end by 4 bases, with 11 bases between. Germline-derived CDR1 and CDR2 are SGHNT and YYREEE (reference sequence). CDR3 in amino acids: CASSSPGVGANVLTF. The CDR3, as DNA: TGTGCCAGCAGCTCTCCAGGGGTCGGGGCCAACGTCCTGACTTTC.

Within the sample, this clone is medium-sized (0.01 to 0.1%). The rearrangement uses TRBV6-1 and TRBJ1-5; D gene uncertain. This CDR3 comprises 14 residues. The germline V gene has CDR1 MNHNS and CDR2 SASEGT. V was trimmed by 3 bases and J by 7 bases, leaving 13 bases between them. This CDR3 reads CASSDPNYGQPQHF. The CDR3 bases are TGTGCCAGCAGTGATCCGAACTACGGCCAGCCCCAGCATTTT.